This passage covers 23 T cell receptor beta chains from one sample sequenced in a study of vaccination and CD4 T cells after COVID-19. Antigens of these TCRs are unknown. Cultured CD4+ T cell DNA was sequenced using the Oncomine TCR Beta short-read assay. TCRdb called the PCR reads again in MiXCR, with one record for every CDR3 protein. The profile covers about 14,000 distinct CDR3 sequences, with over 50% appearing a single time and roughly 18% taken by the ten largest. Specified treatment: approximately nine-day PBMC culture with coronavirus spike peptide pools or control peptides (ViraFEST assay). Material: cultured CD4+ T cells from blood, obtained after SARS-CoV-2 vaccination. The receptor set was obtained from a human donor with COVID-19.

The chain carries TRBV25-1 and TRBJ1-5; TRBD1 might be the D (6 bases). V lost 5 bases and J lost 4, with 18 bases in between. Germline V CDR1 and CDR2: MGHDK, SYGVNS. This CDR3 comprises 16 residues. The CDR3, as DNA: TGTGCCAGCAGTAAAGGGGGGGGCGGTCTTAATCAGCCCCAGCATTTT. Protein sequence: CASSKGGGGLNQPQHF.

The V gene is TRBV11-3, the J gene TRBJ1-1; 7 bases align to TRBD1. Germline loops: CDR1 SGHNT, CDR2 YENEEA. The CDR3 is made up of 14 amino acids. The junction had 4 bases not matched to a gene; V was cut back by 1 base and J by 5 bases. The CDR3 DNA reads TGTGCCAGCAGCTTAGGACAGGGTCGGACTGAAGCTTTCTTT. It yields the protein CASSLGQGRTEAFF.

J is TRBJ1-2 and V is TRBV20-1, with D uncertain. This CDR3 has 13 amino acids. CDR1 is DFQATT, CDR2 SNEGSKA, per germline (reference sequence). Trimming removed 0 bases from V and 5 bases from J, with 10 bases in between. CDR3 amino acids: CSARDPTGYGYTF. CDR3 bases: TGCAGTGCTAGAGATCCGACCGGTTATGGCTACACCTTC.

The chain combines TRBV9 with TRBJ1-2; maybe TRBD1 (5 bases). V lost 3 bases, J lost 8 bases, and 14 bases lay in between. The CDR3 consists of 13 residues. The germline CDR1 and CDR2 sequences are SGDLS and YYNGEE. CDR3 residues: CASSAEGLRGYTF. For the CDR3, the DNA is TGTGCCAGCAGCGCCGAGGGACTTCGGGGCTACACCTTC.

CDR3 loop: CASTENNQPQHF. For the CDR3, the DNA is TGTGCCAGTACAGAAAATAATCAGCCCCAGCATTTT. This chain uses TRBV19 with TRBJ1-5, with D unresolved. The CDR3 is 12 residues long. Looked up from germline, CDR1 is LNHDA and CDR2 is SQIVND (reference sequence). Trimming cost V 7 bases and J 4 bases, with 8 bases left between them.

This clonotype has just a few counts. This chain uses TRBV5-6 with TRBJ1-6; D might be TRBD1 (5 bases). Germline V gene sequence: CDR1 SGHDT, CDR2 YYEEEE. The CDR3 is 19 amino acids. V lost 0 bases and J 0 bases, leaving 16 bases between the germline ends. In DNA, the CDR3 is TGTGCCAGCAGCTTGGGGCGGGGCGGTTTCAGCTCCTATAATTCACCCCTCCACTTT. This translates into CASSLGRGGFSSYNSPLHF.

The gene calls are TRBV6-1 and TRBJ1-2; TRBD1 matches at 7 bases. Germline V gene data show CDR1 as MNHNS and CDR2 as SASEGT. The junction had 5 bases not matched to a gene; V was cut back by 6 bases and J by 4 bases. This CDR3 spans 13 amino acids. This CDR3 reads CASRDRNSYGYTF. The CDR3 DNA follows: TGTGCCAGCAGGGACAGGAATTCCTATGGCTACACCTTC.

The chain links TRBV7-2 to TRBJ1-5, with D possibly being TRBD1 (5 bases). The CDR3 has 16 residues. Trimming took 1 base from V and 5 from J, leaving 15 bases between them. CDR1 is SGHTA, CDR2 FQGNSA, per germline. CDR3 coding DNA: TGTGCCAGCAGCTTAGATGGCCACGACAGCTATCAGCCCCAGCATTTT. This codes for CASSLDGHDSYQPQHF. The complete variable domain, with remaining parts taken from reference TRBV7-2 and TRBJ1-5, reads GAGVSQSPSNKVTEKGKDVELRCDPISGHTALYWYRQSLGQGLEFLIYFQGNSAPDKSGLPSDRFSAERTGGSVSTLTIQRTQQEDSAVYLCASSLDGHDSYQPQHFGDGTRLSIL.

The V call is TRBV10-1, the J call TRBJ2-6, with D uncertain. V was cut by 8 bases and J by 0 bases, with 5 bases left in between. The CDR3 spans 13 residues. Germline V CDR1 and CDR2: WNHNN, SYGVQD (reference sequence). CDR3 loop: CASWASGANVLTF. CDR3 DNA: TGCGCCAGCTGGGCCTCTGGGGCCAACGTCCTGACTTTC.

The V call is TRBV12-3 or TRBV12-4, the J call TRBJ1-5; D gene ambiguous. This CDR3 has 15 amino acids. Trimming took off 7 bases at V and 3 bases at J, with 16 bases between the two ends. CDR3 coding DNA: TGTGCCAGCACCTTGACCGGGCAGCCCAATCAGCCCCAGCATTTT. This encodes CASTLTGQPNQPQHF.

The chain has TRBV9 and TRBJ2-7, with D unclear. V shed 0 bases and J shed 6 bases, with 10 bases lying between them. The CDR3 covers 13 residues. Germline loops: CDR1 SGDLS, CDR2 YYNGEE. The CDR3 sequence: CASSVEVGSEQYF. CDR3 DNA: TGTGCCAGCAGCGTAGAGGTCGGTTCCGAGCAGTACTTC.

About this clonotype itself: An end of the junction does not agree with germline; a read error may underlie this. This chain joins TRBV7-6 and TRBJ2-7, with 8 bases matching TRBD2. Germline V gene lookup returns CDR1 SGHVS and CDR2 FNYEAQ. CDR3 length: 14 amino acids. The CDR3 region is CASSPGGGNYEQYF. The CDR3 DNA is TGTGCTAGCAGCCCGGGGGGGGGTAACTACGAGCAGTACTTC.

As regards this clonotype: Mismatch with germline at one junction end may stem from a read error. The rearrangement joins TRBV5-4 to TRBJ1-1, with a tentative D call TRBD1 (5 bases). CDR3 length: 15 amino acids. Germline assignment: CDR1 SGHNT and CDR2 YYREEE (reference sequence). The CDR3 DNA is TGTGCCAGCAGGTTGGCAGGGCAACGTAACACTGAAGCTTTCTTT. This translates into CASRLAGQRNTEAFF.

Concerning this clonotype: At one end, the junction sequence differs from germline, possibly due to a read error. The chain has TRBV19 and TRBJ1-1; TRBD1 matches 7 bases. Germline V gives CDR1 LNHDA, CDR2 SQIVND (reference sequence). This CDR3 is built from 12 residues. CDR3 protein: CACRQGGTEAFF. The CDR3, as DNA: TGTGCCTGTAGACAGGGCGGGACTGAAGCTTTCTTT.

The gene calls are TRBV28 and TRBJ1-6; possibly TRBD1 for D (6 bases). Trimming pared 6 bases from V and 10 bases from J, leaving 16 bases between. Per germline, CDR1 MDHEN and CDR2 SYDVKM. The CDR3 is 14 residues long. DNA of the CDR3: TGTGCCAGCAGACCTTCAGCGGGGGGCTCACCCCTCCACTTT. Protein sequence: CASRPSAGGSPLHF.

This chain links TRBV6-2 or TRBV6-3 with TRBJ1-5, with TRBD1 matching over 8 bases. Germline V lookup: CDR1 MNHEY, CDR2 SVGEGT. V lost 6 bases to trimming and J lost 2 bases; unmatched junction nucleotides: 9. The CDR3 has 16 residues. Here the CDR3 DNA reads TGTGCCAGCAGCCCCCGACAGGGGAAGGGCAATCAGCCCCAGCATTTT. Protein product: CASSPRQGKGNQPQHF.

The chain recombines TRBV6-1 with TRBJ1-1; D possibly corresponds to TRBD1 (5 bases). Germline V gene data show CDR1 as MNHNS and CDR2 as SASEGT. Trimming left V 4 bases short and J 2 bases short, with 20 bases between. This CDR3 region has 17 residues. The CDR3 nucleotides are TGTGCCAGCAGTGTGCGGGGGTCGGTTTCAGGAAACACTGAAGCTTTCTTT. Amino acids: CASSVRGSVSGNTEAFF.

This clonotype was seen a single time. CDR3 in DNA: TGTGCCAGCAGTCCCGACAGGAGCTCCTACGAGCAGTACTTC. Residues: CASSPDRSSYEQYF. The V gene is TRBV6-2 or TRBV6-3, the J gene TRBJ2-7; a weak D match, TRBD1 (6 bases). V lost 5 bases to trimming and J lost 0 bases, with 11 bases between them. Germline V gene data show CDR1 as MNHEY and CDR2 as SVGEGT. The CDR3 is 14 amino acids.

The V call is TRBV20-1, the J call TRBJ2-3; TRBD2 is a possible D gene (6 bases). V was shortened by 5 bases and J by 2 bases, with 14 bases between the two germline ends. Per germline, CDR1 DFQATT and CDR2 SNEGSKA (reference sequence). The CDR3 spans 14 residues. The CDR3 here is CSAGRGGYTDTQYF. The DNA for the CDR3 is TGCAGTGCTGGGCGGGGCGGCTACACAGATACGCAGTATTTT.

The chain couples TRBV6-5 to TRBJ1-6; TRBD1 agrees at 9 bases. Germline assignment: CDR1 MNHEY and CDR2 SVGAGI. V dropped 0 bases and J dropped 10; count of bases not matched to a gene: 10. The length of the CDR3 is 17 residues. The CDR3, as DNA: TGTGCCAGCAGTTACTCGACCTCGGGACAGGGACAATCACCCCTCCACTTT. Amino acids: CASSYSTSGQGQSPLHF.

The chain uses TRBV20-1 and TRBJ1-5; 11 nucleotides agree with TRBD1. This CDR3 has 17 amino acids. Germline V gene lookup returns CDR1 DFQATT and CDR2 SNEGSKA (reference sequence). J was trimmed by 4 bases and V by 3 bases; bases with no gene match: 11. The CDR3 bases are TGCAGTGCTAGCTCCCCCCCTGGGACAGGGGGTAATCAGCCCCAGCATTTT. As protein: CSASSPPGTGGNQPQHF.

V gene TRBV20-1 combines with J gene TRBJ2-1; D may match TRBD1 or TRBD2 (5 bases each). This CDR3 region has 11 residues. The germline gives CDR1 DFQATT, CDR2 SNEGSKA (reference sequence). The ends were cut back, 6 bases at V and 6 bases at J, with 9 bases in the middle. In DNA form, the CDR3 reads TGCAGTGCAGGGACCTCCAATGAGCAGTTCTTC. It encodes CSAGTSNEQFF.

The V gene is TRBV7-9, the J gene TRBJ2-1, with 8 positions matching TRBD1. The CDR3 runs 13 residues. Looked up from germline, CDR1 is SEHNR and CDR2 is FQNEAQ (reference sequence). J lost 10 bases, V lost 9 bases, and 11 bases had no gene match. In nucleotides, the CDR3 is TGTGCCAGTGGGGGGACAGGAAGTCAAGAGCAGTTCTTC. Amino acids: CASGGTGSQEQFF.